This TCR beta chain came from a study of regulatory T cells in long-lasting Graves disease. Findings and limits, study-wide: Whereas new patients shared 1,000 or so public clonotypes, persistent patients shared more, at about 3,000.

Germline trimming cut 4 bases from V and 4 bases from J; bases unmatched to any gene: 5. The CDR3 sequence is 15 residues long. Germline V gene data show CDR1 as SGHAT and CDR2 as FQNNGV. Assembly of TCR beta libraries relied on iRepertoire HTBI primers together with Arm-PCR of CDR3 regions. TCRdb re-called the multiplex PCR reads with MiXCR, one entry per CDR3 protein. The table shows under 500,000 distinct CDR3 sequences, with less than 20% occurring only once. This clonotype showed up many times. Its antigen is unidentified. Documented time point: newly diagnosed GD, antithyroid drugs for less than 3 months. Following extraction of RNA from PBMCs, that RNA was used to make the TCR library. The same data also contributed to another study, on T cells in Graves' hyperthyroidism and ophthalmopathy. That study reports: During a first-round RT-PCR of the TCR CDR3, the HTBI primer set was used. A model of 13 V-J features distinguished ophthalmopathy from stable hyperthyroidism.

The sample was peripheral blood mononuclear cells (PBMCs), taken at new diagnosis, from a patient treated with antithyroid drugs. The receptor comes from a woman in her thirties with Graves disease. This sequence joins TRBV11-2 and TRBJ2-1, with 9 bases aligning to TRBD2. The CDR3 DNA is TGTGCCAGCAGCTCCTTAGCGGGGGTGTACAATGAGCAGTTCTTC. Translated: CASSSLAGVYNEQFF.